The clone carrying this T cell receptor (beta chain) was observed many times. The antigen remains undetermined. This sample is drawn from a study of neurological immune-mediated disorders. The V segment lost 1 base and the J segment 5 bases; nucleotides outside the gene matches: 8. This CDR3 is built from 17 residues. Time point described: longitudinal time-point 3. TCRdb passed the 5' RACE reads through MiXCR, listing each CDR3 protein once. The sample includes fewer than 50,000 distinct CDR3 sequences, 13% of them seen just once. Study-level points and caveats: Among expanded clones, no CDR3 amino acid sequences were shared across subjects, a pattern suggesting private repertoires in all groups.

The sequence came from a man younger than 40 in good health. V gene TRBV12-3 or TRBV12-4 combines with J gene TRBJ2-2; 9 bases align to TRBD1. Sequenced: PBMCs. CDR3 in amino acids: CASSLVVGQGRTGELFF. Here the CDR3 DNA reads TGTGCCAGCAGTTTAGTGGTGGGACAGGGTAGAACCGGGGAGCTGTTTTTT.